These T cell receptor beta chains were read from a single sample in a study of blood T cell repertoires in COVID-19. Using immunoSEQ multiplex PCR, the repertoire was profiled, and TCRdb retains in-frame clones only, with some absent. Of about 180,000 clones listed, 87% are singletons. The sequencing input was peripheral blood. These receptors were obtained from a man in his forties with active or convalescent COVID-19. The CDR3 runs from the conserved cysteine through the conserved F or W. D genes are given only for firm matches. Part of the rows lack a size; the others show once, few, many or a class for expanded clones.

d_call	v_call	j_call	clone_size	cdr3_nt	cdr3_aa
-	TRBV7-9	TRBJ1-1	-	TGTGCCAGCAGCGCGGGCCCGAACACTGAAGCTTTCTTT	CASSAGPNTEAFF
TRBD1	TRBV4-1	TRBJ2-7	few	TGCGCCAGCAGCCCTGGGACAGGGTCCTACGAGCAGTACTTC	CASSPGTGSYEQYF
-	TRBV24-1	TRBJ1-5	-	TGTGCCACCAGTCCTAAAACGGAGGGAGGCAATCAGCCCCAGCATTTT	CATSPKTEGGNQPQHF
-	TRBV19	TRBJ1-5	-	TGTGCCAGTAATTACAACCGTGATAATCAGCCCCAGCATTTT	CASNYNRDNQPQHF
-	TRBV30	TRBJ2-2	-	TGTGCCTGGAGCCTCAAACCAGGCACCGGGGAGCTGTTTTTT	CAWSLKPGTGELFF
-	TRBV27	TRBJ1-4	-	TGTGCCAGCAGTCGGACAGTTCCTAATGAAAAACTGTTTTTT	CASSRTVPNEKLFF
TRBD1	TRBV5-1	TRBJ1-1	-	TGCGCCAGCAGCTTAGCTACAGGGGCGGGGAGTGAAGCTTTCTTT	CASSLATGAGSEAFF
-	TRBV4-1	TRBJ1-1	once	TGCGCCAGCAGCCAGTACAAGAACACTGAAGCTTTCTTT	CASSQYKNTEAFF
-	TRBV3-1/TRBV3-2	TRBJ1-5	-	TGTGCCAGCAGCCAAGCCCGGGGGCCCCAGCATTTT	CASSQARGPQHF
TRBD2	TRBV11-3	TRBJ2-3	-	TGTGCCAGCACCAGCGGGGGAACTAGCACAGATACGCAGTATTTT	CASTSGGTSTDTQYF
TRBD2	TRBV19	TRBJ2-1	-	TGTGCCAGTAGTATCTCACTAGCGGCCTACAATGAGCAGTTCTTC	CASSISLAAYNEQFF
-	TRBV7-2	TRBJ2-1	-	TGTGCCAGCAGCTTATGGGGTGGGGCCAGGCACAATGAGCAGTTCTTC	CASSLWGGARHNEQFF
-	TRBV7-3	TRBJ1-2	-	TGTGCCAGCAGCTTAGCCGGGCACCTCACGGGGGGCTACACCTTC	CASSLAGHLTGGYTF
-	TRBV5-4	TRBJ1-4	-	TGTGCCAGCAGCATACCCGGGGTCGAAAAACTGTTTTTT	CASSIPGVEKLFF
-	TRBV30	TRBJ1-2	-	TGTGCCTGGAGCCCAGTACCGTTTAACTATGGCTACACCTTC	CAWSPVPFNYGYTF
TRBD1	TRBV3-1/TRBV3-2	TRBJ1-6	-	TGTGCCAGCAGCCAAGAACCGGGACAGGGAAATTCACCCCTCCACTTT	CASSQEPGQGNSPLHF
-	TRBV11-2	TRBJ1-1	-	TGTGCCAGCAGCTTAGTTTGGGGGCCGAACACTGAAGCTTTCTTT	CASSLVWGPNTEAFF
TRBD1	TRBV18	TRBJ1-2	-	TGTGCCAGCTCACCACCGTACAGGGGGCATGGCTACACCTTC	CASSPPYRGHGYTF
-	TRBV30	TRBJ1-1	few	TGTGCCTGGAGCGAACAGAGTTACACTGAAGCTTTCTTT	CAWSEQSYTEAFF
TRBD1	TRBV19	TRBJ1-4	-	TGTGCCAGTAGTACGGACAGGGTTGAAAAACTGTTTTTT	CASSTDRVEKLFF
-	TRBV2	TRBJ1-1	few	TGTGCCAGCAGTGAGAGGGGACAAGGGTACACTGAAGCTTTCTTT	CASSERGQGYTEAFF
-	TRBV30	TRBJ1-1	-	TGTGCCTGGACTCCAAGGGGTGTGGCCAGGGTTGAAGCTTTCTTT	CAWTPRGVARVEAFF
TRBD1	TRBV7-2	TRBJ1-5	-	TGTGCCAGCAGCCACAGGGGGCAGAGCAATCAGCCCCAGCATTTT	CASSHRGQSNQPQHF
-	TRBV5-5	TRBJ1-5	-	TGTGCCAGCAGCTCGTTCAACCGGGACAATAGCAATCAGCCCCAGCATTTT	CASSSFNRDNSNQPQHF
-	TRBV6-5	TRBJ1-1	-	TGTGCCAGCAGGTCACAGGGAACTGAAGCTTTCTTT	CASRSQGTEAFF
-	TRBV28	TRBJ2-7	-	TGTGCCAGCAGGGGAGCTTCCTACGAGCAGTACTTC	CASRGASYEQYF
-	TRBV19	TRBJ1-2	-	TGTGCCAGTAGTATCGCAGGGGCCTATGGCTACACCTTC	CASSIAGAYGYTF
-	TRBV5-1	TRBJ2-1	-	TGCGCCAGCAGGGACCCAGGGCCCTACAATGAGCAGTTCTTC	CASRDPGPYNEQFF
-	TRBV18	TRBJ1-1	-	TGTGCCAGCTCACCGCAGATGAACACTGAAGCTTTCTTT	CASSPQMNTEAFF
TRBD1	TRBV2	TRBJ1-3	once	TGTGCCAGCAGTGATGGGACAGGGAGAAAGCATGGAAACACCATATATTTT	CASSDGTGRKHGNTIYF
-	TRBV7-2	TRBJ1-3	-	TGTGCCAGCAGCCCTCCAGGCTTCTCTGGAAACACCATATATTTT	CASSPPGFSGNTIYF
TRBD1	TRBV30	TRBJ1-1	-	TGTGCCTGGAGTGTAGCCCGGACAGGGGGCTTCCGGAACACTGAAGCTTTCTTT	CAWSVARTGGFRNTEAFF
-	TRBV3-1/TRBV3-2	TRBJ1-1	-	TGTGCCAGCAGCCGACAGATGAACACTGAAGCTTTCTTT	CASSRQMNTEAFF
-	TRBV10-3	TRBJ1-2	-	TGTGCCATCACCGACGGTGGGGCCCCCTATGGCTACACCTTC	CAITDGGAPYGYTF
TRBD1	TRBV30	TRBJ1-1	-	TGTGCCTGGAGCGCCACAGGGGCAGCTTTCTTT	CAWSATGAAFF
-	TRBV20-1	TRBJ2-1	-	TGCAGTGCTAGTGTTATGCGGAGCCACAATGAGCAGTTCTTC	CSASVMRSHNEQFF
-	TRBV6-1	TRBJ1-5	-	TGTGCCAGCAGTGAACCGGAGGACAGACGATATAGCAATCAGCCCCAGCATTTT	CASSEPEDRRYSNQPQHF
-	TRBV7-8	TRBJ1-1	-	TGTGCCAGCAGCTTCCAGGGGCGAGCTGAAGCTTTCTTT	CASSFQGRAEAFF
-	TRBV2	TRBJ1-2	-	TGTGCCAGCAGTGAAGAGAGGGATACTAACTATGGCTACACCTTC	CASSEERDTNYGYTF
-	TRBV6-5	TRBJ1-1	once	TGTGCCAGCAGTTACGCAACTAACACTGAAGCTTTCTTT	CASSYATNTEAFF
-	TRBV30	TRBJ1-1	-	TGTGCCTATCAGGGTGGGTATACTGAAGCTTTCTTT	CAYQGGYTEAFF
-	TRBV24-1	TRBJ1-1	once	TGTGCCACCAGTGATTTGGAGGAGGGCATCTCCATCCTTGAAGCTTTCTTT	CATSDLEEGISILEAFF
-	TRBV5-6	TRBJ2-3	-	TGTGCCAGCAGCTGGTGGGGGGATCCTCACGGCACAGATACGCAGTATTTT	CASSWWGDPHGTDTQYF
TRBD2	TRBV7-2	TRBJ2-3	-	TGTGCCAGCAGCTTGGCGGGGGGGCCGGCAGATACGCAGTATTTT	CASSLAGGPADTQYF
TRBD1	TRBV28	TRBJ1-1	-	TGTGCCAGCACCCTACAGGGGGGTCAAGCTGAAGCTTTCTTT	CASTLQGGQAEAFF
TRBD1	TRBV9	TRBJ1-4	-	TGTGCCAGCAGCGTAGGACAGGGGTCCGAAAAACTGTTTTTT	CASSVGQGSEKLFF
-	TRBV10-2	TRBJ1-1	-	TGCGCCAGCAGTGAGGGAGAAAACACTGAAGCTTTCTTT	CASSEGENTEAFF